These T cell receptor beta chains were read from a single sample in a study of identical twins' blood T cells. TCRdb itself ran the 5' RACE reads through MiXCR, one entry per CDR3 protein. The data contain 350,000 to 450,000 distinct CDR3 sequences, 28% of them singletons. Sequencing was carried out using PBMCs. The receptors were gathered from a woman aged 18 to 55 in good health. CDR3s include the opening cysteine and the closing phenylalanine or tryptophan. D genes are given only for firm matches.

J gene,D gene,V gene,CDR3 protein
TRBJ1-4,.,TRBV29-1,CSAEGANEKLFF
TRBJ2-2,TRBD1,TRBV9,CASGQGGTGELFF
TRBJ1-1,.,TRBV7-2,CASSFIGRGNTEAFF
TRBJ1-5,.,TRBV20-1,CSAKVANQPQHF
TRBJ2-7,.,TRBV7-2,CASSLGYSLSEQYF
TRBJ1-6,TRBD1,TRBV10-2,CDSSDPGTGGLNSPLHF
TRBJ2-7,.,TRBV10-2,CASRENYEQYF
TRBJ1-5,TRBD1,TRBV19,CASSMLGQGARQPQHF
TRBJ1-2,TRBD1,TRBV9,CASSSHVQGGIGYTF
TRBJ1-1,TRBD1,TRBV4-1,CASSYGTGGRGTEAFF
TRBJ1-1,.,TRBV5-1,CASSKDGAMNTEAFF
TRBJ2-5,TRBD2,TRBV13,CASSLAGLAGETQYF
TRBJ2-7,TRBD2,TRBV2,CASRVLAGGPYEQYF
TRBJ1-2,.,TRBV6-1,CASSSSMGYGYTF
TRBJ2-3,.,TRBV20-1,CSASTLVKGTDTQYF
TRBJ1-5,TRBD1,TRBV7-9,CASSLGTGVYQPQHF
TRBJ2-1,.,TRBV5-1,CASSTSSYNEQFF
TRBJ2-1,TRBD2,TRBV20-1,CSAPGLAGAVNEQFF
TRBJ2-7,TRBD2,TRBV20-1,CSGTSGEKGYEQYF
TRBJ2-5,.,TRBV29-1,CSVEERGLEETQYF
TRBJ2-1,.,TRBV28,CASSAHGSSGKFF
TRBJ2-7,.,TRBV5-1,CASSLPTGNYEQYF
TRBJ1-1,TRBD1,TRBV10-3,CATQGGETEAFF
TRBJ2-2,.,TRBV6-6,CASSYPLQSANTGELFF
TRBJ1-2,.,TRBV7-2,CASSLGWANYGYTF
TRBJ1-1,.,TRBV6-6,CASSYSAGAEALF
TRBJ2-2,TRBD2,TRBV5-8,CASSSHPQAGVSGELFF
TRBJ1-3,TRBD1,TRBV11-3,CASGDRGHGNTIYF
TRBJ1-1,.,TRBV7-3,CARSLLRGNTEAFF
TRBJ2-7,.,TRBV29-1,CSGLLFYEQYF
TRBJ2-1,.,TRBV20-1,CSATARDFSYNEQFF
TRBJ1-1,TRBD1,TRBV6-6,CASSLGTGRWAFF
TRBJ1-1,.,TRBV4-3,CASSRIRSLGSLGTEAFF
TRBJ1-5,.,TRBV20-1,CSANAGPLNQPQHF
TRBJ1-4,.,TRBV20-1,CSAGGVDEKLFF
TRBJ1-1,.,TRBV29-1,CSVVRGGNTEAFF
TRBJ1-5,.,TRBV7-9,CASSFPGRDQPQHF
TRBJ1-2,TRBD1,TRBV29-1,CSVIDRAYGYTF
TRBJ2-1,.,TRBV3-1,CASSRGGSLNEQFF
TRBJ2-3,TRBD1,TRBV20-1,CSAAQGFSTDTQYF
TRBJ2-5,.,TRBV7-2,CASSFRKETQYF
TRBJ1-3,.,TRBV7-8,CASSFGAGVANTIYF
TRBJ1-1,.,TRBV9,CASSEAPRGGNTEAFF
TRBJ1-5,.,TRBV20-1,CSAEGEGNQPQHF
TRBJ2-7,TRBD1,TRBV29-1,CSVWTGGSYEQYF
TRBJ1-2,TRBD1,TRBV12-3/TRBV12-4,CASSDWTGGLEGYTF
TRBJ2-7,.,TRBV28,CASNNLGITVAYEQYF
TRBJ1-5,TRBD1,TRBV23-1,CASSPEGDRVHQPQHF
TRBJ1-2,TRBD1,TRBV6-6,CASSQGQGYGYTF
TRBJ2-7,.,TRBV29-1,CSVIGTHSYEQYF
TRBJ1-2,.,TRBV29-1,CSVEARIYGYTF
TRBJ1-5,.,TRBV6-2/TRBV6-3,CASRGTMVSNQPQHF
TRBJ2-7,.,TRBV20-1,CSARDAGRPNEQYF
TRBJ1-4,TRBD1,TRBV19,CASGQGAEKLFF